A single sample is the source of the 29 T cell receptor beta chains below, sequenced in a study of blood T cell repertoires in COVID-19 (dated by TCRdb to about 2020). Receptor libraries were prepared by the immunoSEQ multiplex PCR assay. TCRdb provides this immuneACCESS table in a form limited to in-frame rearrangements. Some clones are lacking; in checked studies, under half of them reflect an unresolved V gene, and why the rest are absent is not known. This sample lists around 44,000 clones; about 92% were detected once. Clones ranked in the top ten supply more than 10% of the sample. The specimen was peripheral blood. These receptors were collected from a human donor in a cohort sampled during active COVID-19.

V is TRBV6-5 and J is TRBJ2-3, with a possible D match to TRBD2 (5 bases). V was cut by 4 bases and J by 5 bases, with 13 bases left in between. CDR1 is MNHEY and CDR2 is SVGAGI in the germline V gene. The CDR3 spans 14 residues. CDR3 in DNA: TGTGCCAGCAGTTTTCGAGGGTTGGTAGATACGCAGTATTTT. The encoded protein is CASSFRGLVDTQYF.

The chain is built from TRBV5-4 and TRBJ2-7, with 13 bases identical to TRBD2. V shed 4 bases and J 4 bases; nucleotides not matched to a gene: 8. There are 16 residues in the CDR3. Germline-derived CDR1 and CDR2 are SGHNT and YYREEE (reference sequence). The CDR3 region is CASSPFPLAGGYEQYF. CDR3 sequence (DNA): TGTGCCAGCAGCCCTTTCCCACTAGCGGGAGGGTACGAGCAGTACTTC.

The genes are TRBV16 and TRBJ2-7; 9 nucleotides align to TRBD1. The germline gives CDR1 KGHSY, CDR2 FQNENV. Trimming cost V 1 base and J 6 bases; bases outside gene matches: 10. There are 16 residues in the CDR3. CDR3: CASSQLDWTGEGEQYF. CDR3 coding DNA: TGTGCCAGCAGCCAATTGGATTGGACAGGGGAAGGCGAGCAGTACTTC. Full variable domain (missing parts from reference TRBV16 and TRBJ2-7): GEEVAQTPKHLVRGEGQKAKLYCAPIKGHSYVFWYQQVLKNEFKFLISFQNENVFDETGMPKERFSAKCLPNSPCSLEIQATKLEDSAVYFCASSQLDWTGEGEQYFGPGTRLTVT.

The CDR3 region has the DNA TGTGCCAGCAGTAGTGGAGCAGGGGGCGGGCAGTCCCAGCATTTT. The encoded protein is CASSSGAGGGQSQHF. This chain links TRBV27 with TRBJ1-5; the match to TRBD1 covers 8 bases. The CDR3 runs 15 residues. The germline gives CDR1 MNHEY, CDR2 SMNVEV (reference sequence). V shed 5 bases, J shed 11 bases, and the junction held 14 bases outside the gene matches.

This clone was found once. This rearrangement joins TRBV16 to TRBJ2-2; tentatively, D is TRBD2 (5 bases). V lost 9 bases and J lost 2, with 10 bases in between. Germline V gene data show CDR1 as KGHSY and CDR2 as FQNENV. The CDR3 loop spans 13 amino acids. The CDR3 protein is CASTDSNTGELFF. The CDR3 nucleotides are TGTGCCAGTACGGACTCTAACACCGGGGAGCTGTTTTTT.

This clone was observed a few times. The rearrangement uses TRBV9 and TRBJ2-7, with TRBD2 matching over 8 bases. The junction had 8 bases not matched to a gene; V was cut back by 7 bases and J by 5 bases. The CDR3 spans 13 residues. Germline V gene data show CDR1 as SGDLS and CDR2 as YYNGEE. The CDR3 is CASGSGRINEQYF. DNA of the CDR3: TGTGCCAGCGGGAGCGGGAGAATTAACGAGCAGTACTTC.

The DNA of the CDR3 is TGTGCCAGCAGCCCCTGGACGCTAGCGGGGCTTCAAGAGACCCAGTACTTC. As protein: CASSPWTLAGLQETQYF. The chain uses TRBV5-6 and TRBJ2-5; 9 bases match TRBD2. Germline-derived CDR1 and CDR2 are SGHDT and YYEEEE. V lost 4 bases to trimming and J lost 2 bases; unmatched junction nucleotides: 12. This CDR3 is built from 17 residues.

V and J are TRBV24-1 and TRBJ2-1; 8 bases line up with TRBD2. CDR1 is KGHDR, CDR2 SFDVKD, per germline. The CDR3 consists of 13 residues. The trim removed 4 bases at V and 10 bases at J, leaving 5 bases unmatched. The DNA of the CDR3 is TGTGCCACCAGTGAGCCCGGGGGGGCAGAGCAGTTCTTC. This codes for CATSEPGGAEQFF.

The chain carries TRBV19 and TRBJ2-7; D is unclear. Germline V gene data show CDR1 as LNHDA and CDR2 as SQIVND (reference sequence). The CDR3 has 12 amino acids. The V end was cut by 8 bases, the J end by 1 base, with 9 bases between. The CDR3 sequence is CASRGLSYEQYF. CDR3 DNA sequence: TGTGCCAGTCGTGGGCTTTCCTACGAGCAGTACTTC.

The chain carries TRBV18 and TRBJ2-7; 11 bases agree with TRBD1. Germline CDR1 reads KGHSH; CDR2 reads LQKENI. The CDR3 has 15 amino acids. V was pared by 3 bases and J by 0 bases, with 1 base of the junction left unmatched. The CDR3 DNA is TGTGCCAGCTCACCCGGGACAGGGGGCTCCTACGAGCAGTACTTC. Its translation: CASSPGTGGSYEQYF.

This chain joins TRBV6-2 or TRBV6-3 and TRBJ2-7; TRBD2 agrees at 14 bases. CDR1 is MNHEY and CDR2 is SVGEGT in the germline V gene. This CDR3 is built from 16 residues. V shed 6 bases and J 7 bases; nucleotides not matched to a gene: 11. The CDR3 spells CASSRRLAGGMGEQYF. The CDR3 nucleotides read TGTGCCAGCAGCCGACGACTAGCGGGAGGGATGGGGGAGCAGTACTTC.

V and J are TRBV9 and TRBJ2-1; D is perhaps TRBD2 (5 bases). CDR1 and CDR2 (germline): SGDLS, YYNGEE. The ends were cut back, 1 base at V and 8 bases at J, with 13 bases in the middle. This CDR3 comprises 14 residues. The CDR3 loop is CASSVRGLGHEQFF. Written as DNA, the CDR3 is TGTGCCAGCAGCGTACGGGGTCTGGGTCATGAGCAGTTCTTC. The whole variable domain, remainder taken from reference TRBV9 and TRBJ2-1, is DSGVTQTPKHLITATGQRVTLRCSPRSGDLSVYWYQQSLDQGLQFLIQYYNGEERAKGNILERFSAQQFPDLHSELNLSSLELGDSALYFCASSVRGLGHEQFFGPGTRLTVL.

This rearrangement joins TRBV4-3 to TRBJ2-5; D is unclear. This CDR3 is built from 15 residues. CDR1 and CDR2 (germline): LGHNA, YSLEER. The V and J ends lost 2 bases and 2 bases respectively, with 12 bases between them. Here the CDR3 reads CASSQQFRRQETQYF. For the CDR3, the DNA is TGCGCCAGCAGCCAACAATTCCGGAGACAAGAGACCCAGTACTTC.

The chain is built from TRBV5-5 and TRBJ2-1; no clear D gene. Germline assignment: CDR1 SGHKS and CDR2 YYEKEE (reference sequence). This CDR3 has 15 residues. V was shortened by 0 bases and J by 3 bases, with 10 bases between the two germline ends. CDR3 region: CASSLVQGVYNEQFF. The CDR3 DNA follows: TGTGCCAGCAGCTTGGTACAAGGAGTCTACAATGAGCAGTTCTTC. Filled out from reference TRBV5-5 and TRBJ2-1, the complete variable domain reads DAGVTQSPTHLIKTRGQQVTLRCSPISGHKSVSWYQQVLGQGPQFIFQYYEKEERGRGNFPDRFSARQFPNYSSELNVNALLLGDSALYLCASSLVQGVYNEQFFGPGTRLTVL.

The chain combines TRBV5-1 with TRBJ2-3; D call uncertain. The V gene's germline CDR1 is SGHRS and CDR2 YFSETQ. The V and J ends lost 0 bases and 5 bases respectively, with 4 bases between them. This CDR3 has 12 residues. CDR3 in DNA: TGCGCCAGCAGCTTGGTACTAGATACGCAGTATTTT. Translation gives CASSLVLDTQYF.

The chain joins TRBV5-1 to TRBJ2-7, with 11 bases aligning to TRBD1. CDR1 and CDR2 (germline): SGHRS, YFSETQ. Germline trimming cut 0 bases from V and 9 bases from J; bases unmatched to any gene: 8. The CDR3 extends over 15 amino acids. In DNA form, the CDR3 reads TGCGCCAGCAGCTTGGCCTTGGACAGGGGGCTTTCGCAGTACTTC. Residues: CASSLALDRGLSQYF.

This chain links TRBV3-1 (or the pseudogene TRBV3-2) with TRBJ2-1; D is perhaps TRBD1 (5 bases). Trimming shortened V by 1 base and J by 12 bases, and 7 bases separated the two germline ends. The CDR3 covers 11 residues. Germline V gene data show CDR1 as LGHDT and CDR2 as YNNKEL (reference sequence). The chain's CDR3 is CASSQGQMQFF. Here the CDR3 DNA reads TGTGCCAGCAGCCAAGGACAGATGCAGTTCTTC.

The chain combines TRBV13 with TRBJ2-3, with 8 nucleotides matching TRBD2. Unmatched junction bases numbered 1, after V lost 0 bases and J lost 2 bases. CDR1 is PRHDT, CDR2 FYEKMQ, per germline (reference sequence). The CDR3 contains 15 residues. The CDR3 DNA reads TGTGCCAGCAGCTTAGGAGCGGGGGTCACAGATACGCAGTATTTT. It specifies CASSLGAGVTDTQYF.

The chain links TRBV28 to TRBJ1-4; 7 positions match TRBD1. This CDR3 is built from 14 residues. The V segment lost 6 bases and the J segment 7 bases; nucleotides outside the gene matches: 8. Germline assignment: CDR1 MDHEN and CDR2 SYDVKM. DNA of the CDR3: TGTGCCAGCAGAAACAGGGGACCTACTGAAAAACTGTTTTTT. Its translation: CASRNRGPTEKLFF.

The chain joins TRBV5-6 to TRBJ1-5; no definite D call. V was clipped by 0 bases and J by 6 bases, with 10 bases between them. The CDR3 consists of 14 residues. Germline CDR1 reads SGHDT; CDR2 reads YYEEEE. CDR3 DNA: TGTGCCAGCAGCTTGGCCGCGGGGATTCAGCCCCAGCATTTT. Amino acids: CASSLAAGIQPQHF.

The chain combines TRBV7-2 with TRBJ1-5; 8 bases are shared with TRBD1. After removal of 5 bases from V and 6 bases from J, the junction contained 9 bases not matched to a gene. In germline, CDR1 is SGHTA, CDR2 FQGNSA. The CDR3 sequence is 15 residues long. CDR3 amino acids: CASSPMDRAGQPQHF. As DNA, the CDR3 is TGTGCCAGCAGCCCCATGGACAGGGCAGGTCAGCCCCAGCATTTT.

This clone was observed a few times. Here the CDR3 reads CASSQYNRQGAHTEAFF. CDR3 nucleotide sequence: TGTGCCAGCAGTCAATACAACAGACAGGGGGCGCACACTGAAGCTTTCTTT. V and J are TRBV6-2 or TRBV6-3 and TRBJ1-1, with 10 nucleotides matching TRBD1. The trim removed 5 bases at V and 3 bases at J, leaving 12 bases unmatched. CDR1 is MNHEY, CDR2 SVGEGT, per germline. CDR3 size: 17 residues.

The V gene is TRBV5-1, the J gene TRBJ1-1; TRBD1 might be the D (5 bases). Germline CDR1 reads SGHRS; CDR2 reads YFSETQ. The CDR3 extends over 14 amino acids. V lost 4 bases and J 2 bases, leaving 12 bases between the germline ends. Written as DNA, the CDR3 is TGCGCCAGCAGCCCTAGGGGAGGTAACACTGAAGCTTTCTTT. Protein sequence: CASSPRGGNTEAFF. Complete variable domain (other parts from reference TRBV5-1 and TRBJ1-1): KAGVTQTPRYLIKTRGQQVTLSCSPISGHRSVSWYQQTPGQGLQFLFEYFSETQRNKGNFPGRFSGRQFSNSRSEMNVSTLELGDSALYLCASSPRGGNTEAFFGQGTRLTVV.

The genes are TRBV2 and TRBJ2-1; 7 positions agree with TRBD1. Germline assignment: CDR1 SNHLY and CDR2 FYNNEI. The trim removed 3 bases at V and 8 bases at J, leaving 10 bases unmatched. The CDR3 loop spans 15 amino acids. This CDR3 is CASSDVRGRLYEQFF. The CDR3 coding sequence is TGTGCCAGCAGTGATGTTAGGGGGCGCCTCTATGAGCAGTTCTTC.

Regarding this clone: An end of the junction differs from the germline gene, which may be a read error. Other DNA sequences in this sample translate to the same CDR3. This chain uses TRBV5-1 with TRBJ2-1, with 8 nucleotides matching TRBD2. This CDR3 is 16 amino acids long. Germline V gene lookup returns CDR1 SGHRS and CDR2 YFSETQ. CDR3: CASTADGRVPYNEQFF. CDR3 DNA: TGCGCTAGCACGGCGGACGGGAGGGTTCCCTACAATGAGCAGTTCTTC.

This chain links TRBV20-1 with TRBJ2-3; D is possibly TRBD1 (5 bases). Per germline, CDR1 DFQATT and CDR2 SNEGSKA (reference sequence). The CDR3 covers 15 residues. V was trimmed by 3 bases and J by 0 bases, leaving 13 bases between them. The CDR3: CSASRRTPSTDTQYF. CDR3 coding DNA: TGCAGTGCTAGTCGCAGGACACCTAGCACAGATACGCAGTATTTT.

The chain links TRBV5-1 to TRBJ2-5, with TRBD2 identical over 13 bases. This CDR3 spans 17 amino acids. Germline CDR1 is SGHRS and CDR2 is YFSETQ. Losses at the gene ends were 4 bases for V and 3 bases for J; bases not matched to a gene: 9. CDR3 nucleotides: TGCGCCAGCAGCCCCGGACTAGCGGGAGTTTGGGAAGAGACCCAGTACTTC. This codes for CASSPGLAGVWEETQYF.

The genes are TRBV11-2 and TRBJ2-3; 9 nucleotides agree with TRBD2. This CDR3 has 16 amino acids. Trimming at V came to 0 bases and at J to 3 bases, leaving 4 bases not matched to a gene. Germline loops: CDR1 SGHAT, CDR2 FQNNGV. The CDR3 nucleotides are TGTGCCAGCAGCTTAGAGGGAGGACTAGCGACAGATACGCAGTATTTT. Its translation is CASSLEGGLATDTQYF.

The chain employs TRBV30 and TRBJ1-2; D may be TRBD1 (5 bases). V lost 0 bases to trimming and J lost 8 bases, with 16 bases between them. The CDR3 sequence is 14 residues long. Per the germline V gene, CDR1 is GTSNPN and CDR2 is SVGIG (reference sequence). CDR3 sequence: CAWSVFRAFGGYTF. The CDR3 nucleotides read TGTGCCTGGAGTGTTTTCAGGGCCTTTGGCGGCTACACCTTC.